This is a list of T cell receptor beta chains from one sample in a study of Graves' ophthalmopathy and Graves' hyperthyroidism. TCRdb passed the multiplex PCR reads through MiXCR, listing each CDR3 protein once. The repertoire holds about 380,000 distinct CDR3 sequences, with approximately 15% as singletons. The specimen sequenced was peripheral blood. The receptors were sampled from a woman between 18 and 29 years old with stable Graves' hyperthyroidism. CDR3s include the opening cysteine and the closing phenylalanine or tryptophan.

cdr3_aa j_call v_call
CASSYSGTGIGYTF TRBJ1-2 TRBV12-3/TRBV12-4
CASSGGWSETQYF TRBJ2-5 TRBV6-1
CASRPWGDSYEQYF TRBJ2-7 TRBV4-1
CASSVGQGTYEQYF TRBJ2-7 TRBV9
CASSRSRGQGDSPLHF TRBJ1-6 TRBV5-1
CASSQVRAQGQYSYTF TRBJ1-2 TRBV4-1
CASSFRQGDTEAFF TRBJ1-1 TRBV12-3/TRBV12-4
CASSDGSGRSRWYEQYF TRBJ2-7 TRBV6-1
CASTRGDSFHEQYF TRBJ2-7 TRBV12-3/TRBV12-4
CATSDADSKNIQYF TRBJ2-4 TRBV24-1
CASSPRDRRETQYF TRBJ2-5 TRBV7-8